A selection of T cell receptor beta chains follows, all from one sample in a study of CXCR3-negative and CXCR3-positive naive CD8 T cells. TCRdb reprocessed the 5' RACE reads and reports one entry per CDR3 protein, with no DNA. This sample's table reports about 90,000 distinct CDR3 sequences. The sample was naive CXCR3+ CD8+ T cells from blood. These receptors were collected from a human donor in good health. Some clones in this sample may be carry-over from other donors' samples. CDR3s include the opening cysteine and the closing phenylalanine or tryptophan. Each record gives: J gene, V gene, CDR3 protein.

j_gene: TRBJ2-2
v_gene: TRBV28
CDR3aa: CASSPTGNTGELFF

j_gene: TRBJ2-1
v_gene: TRBV25-1
CDR3aa: CASSEGGTANEQFF

j_gene: TRBJ2-1
v_gene: TRBV20-1
CDR3aa: CSASDRAQAEQFF

j_gene: TRBJ1-2
v_gene: TRBV3-1
CDR3aa: CASSQGDGYTF

j_gene: TRBJ2-7
v_gene: TRBV12-3/TRBV12-4
CDR3aa: CASSRSGTTYEQYF

j_gene: TRBJ1-2
v_gene: TRBV20-1
CDR3aa: CSARAVRGHYGYTF

j_gene: TRBJ2-3
v_gene: TRBV15
CDR3aa: CATSPLGGTSTDTQYF

j_gene: TRBJ2-1
v_gene: TRBV7-8
CDR3aa: CASSWTGTTYVNEQFF

j_gene: TRBJ1-1
v_gene: TRBV30
CDR3aa: CAWSESSEAFF

j_gene: TRBJ1-2
v_gene: TRBV28
CDR3aa: CASTSPPDYGYTF

j_gene: TRBJ2-3
v_gene: TRBV2
CDR3aa: CASSDLWEDPSTDTQYF

j_gene: TRBJ2-1
v_gene: TRBV6-5
CDR3aa: CASSPDGSSYNEQFF

j_gene: TRBJ2-3
v_gene: TRBV7-2
CDR3aa: CASSLRLAGTDTQYF

j_gene: TRBJ1-1
v_gene: TRBV7-2
CDR3aa: CASSSDRDGPSWGVTEAFF

j_gene: TRBJ1-1
v_gene: TRBV3-1
CDR3aa: CASSRETGANTEAFF

j_gene: TRBJ2-1
v_gene: TRBV29-1
CDR3aa: CSVGETSYNEQFF

j_gene: TRBJ1-3
v_gene: TRBV4-1
CDR3aa: CASSQVWGPGNTIYF

j_gene: TRBJ1-5
v_gene: TRBV9
CDR3aa: CASSVEGGNQPQHF

j_gene: TRBJ2-7
v_gene: TRBV20-1
CDR3aa: CSARDLDDSEQYF

j_gene: TRBJ2-7
v_gene: TRBV28
CDR3aa: CATRQGNYEQYF

j_gene: TRBJ2-3
v_gene: TRBV15
CDR3aa: CATSKGQGDTDTQYF

j_gene: TRBJ2-7
v_gene: TRBV28
CDR3aa: CASSLYGSLDTFQEQYF

j_gene: TRBJ2-2
v_gene: TRBV5-1
CDR3aa: CASSFRIRVLAGGTNTGELFF

j_gene: TRBJ2-1
v_gene: TRBV12-3/TRBV12-4
CDR3aa: CASSSGLAPYNEQFF

j_gene: TRBJ2-3
v_gene: TRBV12-3/TRBV12-4
CDR3aa: CASSFTSDTQYF

j_gene: TRBJ2-2
v_gene: TRBV6-2/TRBV6-3
CDR3aa: CASSYPRDRIDLNTGELFF

j_gene: TRBJ2-5
v_gene: TRBV12-3/TRBV12-4
CDR3aa: CASSPEWGGSQETQYF

j_gene: TRBJ2-1
v_gene: TRBV24-1
CDR3aa: CATSVRNEQFF

j_gene: TRBJ1-1
v_gene: TRBV28
CDR3aa: CASSITGGSTEAFF

j_gene: TRBJ2-4
v_gene: TRBV28
CDR3aa: CASSPKLAGGNENIQYF

j_gene: TRBJ1-5
v_gene: TRBV28
CDR3aa: CASSLLSDREYQPQHF

j_gene: TRBJ1-4
v_gene: TRBV29-1
CDR3aa: CSARQSTTEKLFF

j_gene: TRBJ2-7
v_gene: TRBV7-8
CDR3aa: CASSLFGEQYF

j_gene: TRBJ1-5
v_gene: TRBV19
CDR3aa: CASRTGAGNQPQHF

j_gene: TRBJ2-7
v_gene: TRBV7-6
CDR3aa: CASSLDVAPPYEQYF